These 2 T cell receptor beta chains originate from one sample sequenced in a study of T-cell reconstitution after alpha-beta-depleted transplantation in children. For TCRbeta, the library was prepared with unique molecular identifiers. TCRdb re-derived calls from the PCR reads in MiXCR, one entry per CDR3 protein. The data hold about 640,000 distinct CDR3 sequences, with about an eighth observed a single time. Sample: PBMCs, mostly from graft donor cells, taken 360 days after TCRalphabeta/CD19-depleted stem cell transplant. The receptors derive from a male patient younger than 18 who had a stem cell transplant for acute myeloid leukemia, so the T cells may come from the graft donor.

This clonotype has more than one count but fewer than ten. The CDR3 is CASSSDRVMAFGAKNIQYF. The CDR3 coding sequence is TGTGCCAGCAGCTCGGACAGGGTTATGGCCTTTGGGGCCAAAAACATTCAGTACTTC. V is TRBV7-8 and J is TRBJ2-4, with 8 positions matching TRBD1. V dropped 4 bases and J dropped 1; count of bases not matched to a gene: 15. This CDR3 is built from 19 residues. CDR1 is SGHVS and CDR2 is FQNEAQ in the germline V gene. The full variable domain, in which reference TRBV7-8 and TRBJ2-4 provide the parts outside the CDR3, is GAGVSQSPRYKVAKRGQDVALRCDPISGHVSLFWYQQALGQGPEFLTYFQNEAQLDKSGLPSDRFFAERPEGSVSTLKIQRTQQEDSAVYLCASSSDRVMAFGAKNIQYFGAGTRLSVL.

Ten or more counts support this clonotype. V and J are TRBV7-6 and TRBJ2-1, with 10 nucleotides matching TRBD2. V trimming: 1 base; J trimming: 8 bases; junction bases outside the gene matches: 8. The CDR3 extends over 16 amino acids. The V gene's germline CDR1 is SGHVS and CDR2 FNYEAQ. The CDR3 sequence: CASSLGASGGSYEQFF. The CDR3 nucleotides are TGTGCCAGCAGCTTAGGCGCTAGCGGGGGCTCATATGAGCAGTTCTTC. The full variable domain, with the rest looked up from reference TRBV7-6 and TRBJ2-1, is GAGVSQSPRYKVTKRGQDVALRCDPISGHVSLYWYRQALGQGPEFLTYFNYEAQQDKSGLPNDRFSAERPEGSISTLTIQRTEQRDSAMYRCASSLGASGGSYEQFFGPGTRLTVL.